A selection of T cell receptor beta chains follows, all from one sample in a study of blood T cell repertoires in COVID-19. TCRdb keeps only in-frame clones here, not all; method: immunoSEQ multiplex PCR. The sample holds over 250,000 clones, 85% to 90% seen once. Sequencing was performed on PBMCs or T cells enriched from blood (not recorded which). Receptors originate from a woman younger than 30 who had recovered from COVID-19. CDR3s include the opening cysteine and the closing phenylalanine or tryptophan. A D gene is named only where the DNA matches it firmly. Expanded clones are given a class, and other clones once, few, many or no size at all.

d_gene: TRBD1; abundance: -; j_gene: TRBJ1-6; v_gene: TRBV20-1; CDR3aa: CSASQPGQGSWPLHF; CDR3nt: TGCAGTGCTAGTCAACCGGGACAGGGTTCGTGGCCCCTCCACTTT
d_gene: -; abundance: -; j_gene: TRBJ2-2; v_gene: TRBV19; CDR3aa: CASRLEGRTGELFF; CDR3nt: TGTGCCAGTAGATTGGAGGGTCGCACCGGGGAGCTGTTTTTT
d_gene: TRBD1; abundance: -; j_gene: TRBJ1-4; v_gene: TRBV27; CDR3aa: CASSPGGRSNEKLFF; CDR3nt: TGTGCCAGCAGTCCAGGGGGACGTTCTAATGAAAAACTGTTTTTT
d_gene: -; abundance: -; j_gene: TRBJ1-5; v_gene: TRBV19; CDR3aa: CASRPTVAHQPQHF; CDR3nt: TGTGCCAGTAGACCTACAGTGGCCCATCAGCCCCAGCATTTT
d_gene: -; abundance: -; j_gene: TRBJ2-5; v_gene: TRBV4-1; CDR3aa: CASSQARGETQYF; CDR3nt: TGCGCCAGCAGCCAAGCCCGGGGAGAGACCCAGTACTTC
d_gene: -; abundance: -; j_gene: TRBJ1-2; v_gene: TRBV6-6; CDR3aa: CASSYSGPNYGYTF; CDR3nt: TGTGCCAGCAGTTACTCGGGGCCCAACTATGGCTACACCTTC
d_gene: TRBD1; abundance: -; j_gene: TRBJ1-3; v_gene: TRBV2; CDR3aa: CASRLQGGNTIYF; CDR3nt: TGTGCCAGCAGACTACAGGGGGGAAACACCATATATTTT
d_gene: -; abundance: -; j_gene: TRBJ2-7; v_gene: TRBV29-1; CDR3aa: CSVSTGLGSYEQYF; CDR3nt: TGCAGCGTTTCCACAGGCCTTGGGTCCTACGAGCAGTACTTC
d_gene: TRBD2; abundance: -; j_gene: TRBJ2-3; v_gene: TRBV18; CDR3aa: CASSPLAGPTDTQYF; CDR3nt: TGTGCCAGCTCACCACTAGCGGGACCCACAGATACGCAGTATTTT
d_gene: TRBD2; abundance: -; j_gene: TRBJ2-3; v_gene: TRBV19; CDR3aa: CASSIWTSASDTQYF; CDR3nt: TGTGCCAGTAGTATTTGGACTAGCGCCTCAGATACGCAGTATTTT
d_gene: TRBD1; abundance: -; j_gene: TRBJ1-5; v_gene: TRBV6-5; CDR3aa: CARTQGIGNQPQHF; CDR3nt: TGTGCCCGAACACAGGGGATAGGCAATCAGCCCCAGCATTTT
d_gene: -; abundance: -; j_gene: TRBJ1-1; v_gene: TRBV6-5; CDR3aa: CASRPRTAMNTEAFF; CDR3nt: TGTGCCAGCAGACCCCGGACAGCAATGAACACTGAAGCTTTCTTT
d_gene: TRBD1; abundance: -; j_gene: TRBJ2-7; v_gene: TRBV4-2; CDR3aa: CASSPGTGTSYEQYF; CDR3nt: TGTGCCAGCAGCCCTGGGACAGGGACTTCCTACGAGCAGTACTTC
d_gene: TRBD1; abundance: -; j_gene: TRBJ1-6; v_gene: TRBV18; CDR3aa: CASSPTGIFGSPLHF; CDR3nt: TGTGCCAGCTCACCGACAGGGATATTTGGTTCACCCCTCCACTTT
d_gene: -; abundance: -; j_gene: TRBJ1-2; v_gene: TRBV5-1; CDR3aa: CASSLEVGDGGYTF; CDR3nt: TGCGCCAGCAGCTTGGAGGTGGGCGATGGAGGCTACACCTTC
d_gene: TRBD2; abundance: once; j_gene: TRBJ2-1; v_gene: TRBV28; CDR3aa: CASTRFGTSGGNEQFF; CDR3nt: TGTGCCAGCACCAGATTCGGGACTAGCGGGGGTAATGAGCAGTTCTTC
d_gene: -; abundance: -; j_gene: TRBJ1-5; v_gene: TRBV4-1; CDR3aa: CASSQDSTGNQPQHF; CDR3nt: TGCGCCAGCAGCCAAGATTCTACGGGCAATCAGCCCCAGCATTTT
d_gene: TRBD1; abundance: -; j_gene: TRBJ2-6; v_gene: TRBV7-8; CDR3aa: CASSLGTRDRVFRRANVLTF; CDR3nt: TGTGCCAGCAGCTTAGGGACCCGGGACAGGGTCTTTCGGAGGGCCAACGTCCTGACTTTC
d_gene: TRBD1; abundance: once; j_gene: TRBJ1-6; v_gene: TRBV6-5; CDR3aa: CASRGTGSNSPLHF; CDR3nt: TGTGCCAGCAGGGGGACAGGGAGTAATTCACCCCTCCACTTT
d_gene: -; abundance: -; j_gene: TRBJ2-6; v_gene: TRBV19; CDR3aa: CASSLVRDRANVLTF; CDR3nt: TGTGCCAGTAGTCTAGTCCGGGACAGGGCCAACGTCCTGACTTTC
d_gene: -; abundance: -; j_gene: TRBJ1-2; v_gene: TRBV28; CDR3aa: CASSLFTGIYGYTF; CDR3nt: TGTGCCAGCAGTTTATTTACGGGAATCTATGGCTACACCTTC
d_gene: TRBD1; abundance: -; j_gene: TRBJ1-1; v_gene: TRBV20-1; CDR3aa: CSATEGASEAFF; CDR3nt: TGCAGTGCTACTGAGGGGGCAAGTGAAGCTTTCTTT
d_gene: TRBD2; abundance: -; j_gene: TRBJ2-1; v_gene: TRBV3-1/TRBV3-2; CDR3aa: CASSPLGGGSPYNEQFF; CDR3nt: TGTGCCAGCAGCCCTCTTGGGGGGGGGTCCCCCTACAATGAGCAGTTCTTC
d_gene: TRBD2; abundance: -; j_gene: TRBJ2-7; v_gene: TRBV9; CDR3aa: CASSGNVGLDMYEQYF; CDR3nt: TGTGCCAGCAGCGGGAATGTGGGACTAGATATGTACGAGCAGTACTTC
d_gene: -; abundance: -; j_gene: TRBJ1-5; v_gene: TRBV6-5; CDR3aa: CASSYGQGGQPQHF; CDR3nt: TGTGCCAGCAGTTACGGGCAGGGAGGTCAGCCCCAGCATTTT
d_gene: -; abundance: -; j_gene: TRBJ1-3; v_gene: TRBV6-1; CDR3aa: CASSDSAGVFGNTIYF; CDR3nt: TGTGCCAGCAGTGATTCTGCAGGGGTTTTTGGAAACACCATATATTTT
d_gene: TRBD2; abundance: -; j_gene: TRBJ2-7; v_gene: TRBV7-2; CDR3aa: CASSLNRLAGDYYEQYF; CDR3nt: TGTGCCAGCAGCTTAAATCGGCTAGCGGGGGATTACTACGAGCAGTACTTC
d_gene: -; abundance: -; j_gene: TRBJ2-3; v_gene: TRBV9; CDR3aa: CASSAQGRRSTDTQYF; CDR3nt: TGTGCCAGCAGCGCGCAGGGGAGACGTAGCACAGATACGCAGTATTTT
d_gene: -; abundance: -; j_gene: TRBJ2-5; v_gene: TRBV29-1; CDR3aa: CSVEQGSPETQYF; CDR3nt: TGCAGCGTTGAACAGGGTTCACCAGAGACCCAGTACTTC
d_gene: TRBD2; abundance: -; j_gene: TRBJ2-5; v_gene: TRBV5-1; CDR3aa: CASSLPAGEGETQYF; CDR3nt: TGCGCCAGCAGCCTCCCCGCGGGGGAAGGGGAGACCCAGTACTTC
d_gene: TRBD1; abundance: few; j_gene: TRBJ2-3; v_gene: TRBV28; CDR3aa: CASSLLGTGRSDTQYF; CDR3nt: TGTGCCAGCAGTTTACTGGGGACAGGGAGATCAGATACGCAGTATTTT
d_gene: -; abundance: -; j_gene: TRBJ1-2; v_gene: TRBV2; CDR3aa: CAAGVSVGYTF; CDR3nt: TGTGCCGCGGGAGTCTCGGTTGGCTACACCTTC
d_gene: TRBD2; abundance: -; j_gene: TRBJ2-1; v_gene: TRBV5-1; CDR3aa: CASSSGLAGTNFDEQFF; CDR3nt: TGCGCCAGCAGCTCCGGACTAGCGGGGACCAATTTCGATGAGCAGTTCTTC
d_gene: TRBD1; abundance: -; j_gene: TRBJ2-1; v_gene: TRBV3-1/TRBV3-2; CDR3aa: CASSQEATGGESAEQFF; CDR3nt: TGTGCCAGCAGCCAAGAGGCGACAGGGGGCGAATCTGCTGAGCAGTTCTTC
d_gene: TRBD1; abundance: -; j_gene: TRBJ1-5; v_gene: TRBV24-1; CDR3aa: CATRTTGGGQPQHF; CDR3nt: TGTGCCACCAGGACGACAGGGGGCGGTCAGCCCCAGCATTTT
d_gene: -; abundance: once; j_gene: TRBJ1-4; v_gene: TRBV10-1; CDR3aa: CASSPGDEKLFF; CDR3nt: TGCGCCAGCAGTCCAGGGGATGAAAAACTGTTTTTT
d_gene: -; abundance: -; j_gene: TRBJ1-3; v_gene: TRBV12-3/TRBV12-4; CDR3aa: CASRARAGNTIYF; CDR3nt: TGTGCCAGCAGGGCCCGGGCTGGAAACACCATATATTTT
d_gene: TRBD1; abundance: -; j_gene: TRBJ2-7; v_gene: TRBV7-8; CDR3aa: CASSRKRGPYEQYF; CDR3nt: TGTGCCAGCAGCCGTAAGAGGGGGCCCTACGAGCAGTACTTC
d_gene: TRBD2; abundance: few; j_gene: TRBJ2-1; v_gene: TRBV12-5; CDR3aa: CASGYLAGGKNEQFF; CDR3nt: TGTGCTAGTGGTTACCTAGCGGGGGGTAAGAATGAGCAGTTCTTC
d_gene: TRBD2; abundance: -; j_gene: TRBJ2-3; v_gene: TRBV7-9; CDR3aa: CASSYPRGLAENTDTQYF; CDR3nt: TGTGCCAGCAGCTATCCACGCGGACTAGCGGAAAACACAGATACGCAGTATTTT